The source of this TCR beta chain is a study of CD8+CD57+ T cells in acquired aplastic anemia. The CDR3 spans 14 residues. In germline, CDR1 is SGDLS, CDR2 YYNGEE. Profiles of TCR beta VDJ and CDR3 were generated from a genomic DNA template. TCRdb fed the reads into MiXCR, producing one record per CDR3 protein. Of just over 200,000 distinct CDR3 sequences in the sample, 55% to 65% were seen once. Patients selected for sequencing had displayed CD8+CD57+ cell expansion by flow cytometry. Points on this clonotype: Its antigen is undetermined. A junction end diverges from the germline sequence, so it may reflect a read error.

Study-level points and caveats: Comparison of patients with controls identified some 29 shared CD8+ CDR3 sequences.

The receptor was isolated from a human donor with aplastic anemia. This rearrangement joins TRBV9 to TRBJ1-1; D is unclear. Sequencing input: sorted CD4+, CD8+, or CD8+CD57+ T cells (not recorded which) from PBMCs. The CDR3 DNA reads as TGTGCCAGCAGCGTAGGCGATTGGGCCGCCGTTCGGGACTTT. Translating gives CASSVGDWAAVRDF.